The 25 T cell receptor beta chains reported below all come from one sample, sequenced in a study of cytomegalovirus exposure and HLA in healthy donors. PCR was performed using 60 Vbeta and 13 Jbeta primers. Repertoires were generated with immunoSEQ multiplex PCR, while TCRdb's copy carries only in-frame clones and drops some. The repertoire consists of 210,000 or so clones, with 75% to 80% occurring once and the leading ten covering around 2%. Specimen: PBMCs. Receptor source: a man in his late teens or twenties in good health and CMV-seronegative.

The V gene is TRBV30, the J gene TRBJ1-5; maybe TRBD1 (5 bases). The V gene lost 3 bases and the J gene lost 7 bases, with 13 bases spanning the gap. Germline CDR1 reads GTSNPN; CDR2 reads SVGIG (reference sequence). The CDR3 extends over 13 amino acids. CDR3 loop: CAWSGGSEQPQHF. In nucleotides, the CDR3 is TGTGCCTGGAGCGGGGGGTCGGAACAGCCCCAGCATTTT.

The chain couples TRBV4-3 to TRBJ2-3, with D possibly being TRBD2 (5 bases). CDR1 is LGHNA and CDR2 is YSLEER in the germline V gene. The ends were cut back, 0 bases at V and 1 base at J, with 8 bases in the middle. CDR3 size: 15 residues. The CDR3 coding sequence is TGCGCCAGCAGCCAAGAAGCGGTGCGCACAGATACGCAGTATTTT. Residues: CASSQEAVRTDTQYF.

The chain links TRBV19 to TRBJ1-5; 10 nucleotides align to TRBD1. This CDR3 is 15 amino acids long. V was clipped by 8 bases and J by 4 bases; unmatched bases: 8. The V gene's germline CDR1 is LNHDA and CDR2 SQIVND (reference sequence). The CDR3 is CASADRGRGNQPQHF. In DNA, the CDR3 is TGTGCCAGTGCAGACAGGGGGCGGGGGAATCAGCCCCAGCATTTT.

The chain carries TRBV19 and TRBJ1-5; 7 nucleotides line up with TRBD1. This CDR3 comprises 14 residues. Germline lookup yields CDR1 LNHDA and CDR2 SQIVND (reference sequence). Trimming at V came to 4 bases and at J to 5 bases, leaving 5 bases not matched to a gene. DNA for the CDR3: TGTGCCAGTAGTACTCTCGACAGGGATCAGCCCCAGCATTTT. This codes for CASSTLDRDQPQHF.

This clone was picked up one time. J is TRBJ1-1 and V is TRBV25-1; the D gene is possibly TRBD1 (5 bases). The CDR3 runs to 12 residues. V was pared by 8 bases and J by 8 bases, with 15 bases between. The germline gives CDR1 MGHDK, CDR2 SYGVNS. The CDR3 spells CASGDTPGEAFF. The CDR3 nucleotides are TGTGCCAGCGGAGATACCCCAGGGGAAGCTTTCTTT.

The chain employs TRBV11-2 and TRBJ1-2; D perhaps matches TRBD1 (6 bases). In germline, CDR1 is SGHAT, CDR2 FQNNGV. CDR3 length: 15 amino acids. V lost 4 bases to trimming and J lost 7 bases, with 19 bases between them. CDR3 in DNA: TGTGCCAGCAGCTCCGCCGGGAGGGGGGCGGGTGGCTACACCTTC. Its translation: CASSSAGRGAGGYTF.

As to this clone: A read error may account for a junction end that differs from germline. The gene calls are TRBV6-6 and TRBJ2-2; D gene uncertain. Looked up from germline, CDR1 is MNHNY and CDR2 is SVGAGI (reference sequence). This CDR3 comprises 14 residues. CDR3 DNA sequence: TGTGCCAGCAGCTACTCCGGGTACACCGGGGAGCTGTTTTTT. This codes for CASSYSGYTGELFF.

The CDR3 sequence is CASSHPGQGEKLFF. CDR3 nucleotides: TGTGCCAGCAGCCATCCGGGACAGGGAGAAAAACTGTTTTTT. The V call is TRBV27, the J call TRBJ1-4; TRBD1 matches at 9 bases. Per germline, CDR1 MNHEY and CDR2 SMNVEV (reference sequence). J gave up 8 bases and V 6 bases, and 7 bases lay outside the gene matches. The CDR3 runs 14 residues.

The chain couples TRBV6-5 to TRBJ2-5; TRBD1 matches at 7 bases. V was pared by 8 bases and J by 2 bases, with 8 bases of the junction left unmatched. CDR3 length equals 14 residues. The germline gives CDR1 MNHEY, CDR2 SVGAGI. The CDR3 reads CASRGGTAQETQYF. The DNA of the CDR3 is TGTGCCAGCCGTGGTGGGACAGCACAAGAGACCCAGTACTTC.

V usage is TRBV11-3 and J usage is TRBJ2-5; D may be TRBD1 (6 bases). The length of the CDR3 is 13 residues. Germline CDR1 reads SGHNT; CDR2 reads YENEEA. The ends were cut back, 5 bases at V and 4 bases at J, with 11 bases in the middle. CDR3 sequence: CASSRLGAETQYF. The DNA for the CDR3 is TGTGCCAGCAGCCGCTTGGGGGCAGAGACCCAGTACTTC.

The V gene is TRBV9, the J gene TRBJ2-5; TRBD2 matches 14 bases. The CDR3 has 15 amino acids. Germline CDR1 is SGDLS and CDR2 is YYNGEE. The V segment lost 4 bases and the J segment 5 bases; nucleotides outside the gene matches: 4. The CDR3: CASSPTSGRGETQYF. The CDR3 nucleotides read TGTGCCAGCAGCCCGACTAGCGGGAGGGGGGAGACCCAGTACTTC.

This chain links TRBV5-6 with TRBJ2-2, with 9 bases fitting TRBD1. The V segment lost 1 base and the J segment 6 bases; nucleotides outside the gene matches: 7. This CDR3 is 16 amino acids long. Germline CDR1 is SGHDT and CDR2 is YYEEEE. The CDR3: CASSLLGQGQSGELFF. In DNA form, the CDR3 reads TGTGCCAGCAGCTTGTTGGGACAGGGTCAGTCCGGGGAGCTGTTTTTT.

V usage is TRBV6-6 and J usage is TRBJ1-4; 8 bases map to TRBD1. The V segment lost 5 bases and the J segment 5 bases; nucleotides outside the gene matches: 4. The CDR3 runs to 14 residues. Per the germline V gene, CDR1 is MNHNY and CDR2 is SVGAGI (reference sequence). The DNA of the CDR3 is TGTGCCAGCAGTGCAACAGGGGGAAATGAAAAACTGTTTTTT. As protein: CASSATGGNEKLFF.

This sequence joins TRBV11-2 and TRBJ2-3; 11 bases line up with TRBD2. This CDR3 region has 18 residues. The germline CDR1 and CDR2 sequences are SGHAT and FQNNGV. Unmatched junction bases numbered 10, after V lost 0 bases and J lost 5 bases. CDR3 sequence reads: CASSLDHRTSGRIDTQYF. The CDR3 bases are TGTGCCAGCAGCTTAGACCACCGCACTAGCGGGAGAATAGATACGCAGTATTTT.

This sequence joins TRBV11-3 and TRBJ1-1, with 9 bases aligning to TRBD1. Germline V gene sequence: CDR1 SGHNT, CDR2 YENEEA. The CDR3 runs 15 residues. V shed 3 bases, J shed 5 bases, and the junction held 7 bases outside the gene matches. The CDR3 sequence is CASSFAIQGATEAFF. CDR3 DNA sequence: TGTGCCAGCAGCTTTGCGATACAGGGGGCGACTGAAGCTTTCTTT.

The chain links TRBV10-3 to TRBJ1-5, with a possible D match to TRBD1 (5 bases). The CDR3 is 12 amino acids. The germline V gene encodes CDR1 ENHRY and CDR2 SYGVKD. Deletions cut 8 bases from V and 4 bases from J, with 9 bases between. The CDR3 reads CAIGQGNQPQHF. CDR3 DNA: TGTGCCATCGGGCAGGGAAATCAGCCCCAGCATTTT.

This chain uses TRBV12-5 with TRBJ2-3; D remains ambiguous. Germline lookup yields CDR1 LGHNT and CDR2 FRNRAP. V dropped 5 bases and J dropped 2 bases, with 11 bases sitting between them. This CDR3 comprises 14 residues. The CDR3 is CASGLDKLTDTQYF. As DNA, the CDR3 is TGTGCTAGTGGTCTTGACAAGCTCACAGATACGCAGTATTTT.

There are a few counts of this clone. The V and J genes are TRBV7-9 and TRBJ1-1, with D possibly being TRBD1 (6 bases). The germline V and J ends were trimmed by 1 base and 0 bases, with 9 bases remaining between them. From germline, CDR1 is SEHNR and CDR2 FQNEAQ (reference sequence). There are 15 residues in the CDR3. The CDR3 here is CASSLDNRVNTEAFF. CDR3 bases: TGTGCCAGCAGCTTAGATAACAGGGTGAACACTGAAGCTTTCTTT.

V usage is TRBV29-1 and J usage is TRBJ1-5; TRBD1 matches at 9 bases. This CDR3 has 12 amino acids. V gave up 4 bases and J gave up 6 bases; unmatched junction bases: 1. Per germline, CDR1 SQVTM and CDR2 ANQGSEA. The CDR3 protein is CSVGDRVQPQHF. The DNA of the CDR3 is TGCAGCGTTGGGGACAGGGTTCAGCCCCAGCATTTT.

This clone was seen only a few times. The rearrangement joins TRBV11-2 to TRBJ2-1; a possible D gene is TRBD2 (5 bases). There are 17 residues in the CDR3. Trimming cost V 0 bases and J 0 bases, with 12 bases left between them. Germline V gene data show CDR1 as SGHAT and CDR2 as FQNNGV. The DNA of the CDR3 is TGTGCCAGCAGCTTAGACGCTAGCCCCAGCTCCTACAATGAGCAGTTCTTC. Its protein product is CASSLDASPSSYNEQFF.

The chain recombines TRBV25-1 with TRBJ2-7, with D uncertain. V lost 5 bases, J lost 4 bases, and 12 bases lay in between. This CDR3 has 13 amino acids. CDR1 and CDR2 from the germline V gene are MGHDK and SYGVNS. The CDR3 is CASSLAGTYEQYF. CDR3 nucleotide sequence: TGTGCCAGCAGTCTGGCAGGAACGTACGAGCAGTACTTC.

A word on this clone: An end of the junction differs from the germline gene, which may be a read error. CDR3 protein: CLHGSGRTHYSYEQYF. CDR3 DNA: TGCTTGCACGGGAGCGGGAGGACCCATTACTCCTACGAGCAGTACTTC. The chain couples TRBV7-7 to TRBJ2-7; TRBD2 matches at 9 bases. Looked up from germline, CDR1 is SSHAT and CDR2 is FNYEAQ (reference sequence). The length of the CDR3 is 16 residues. The whole variable domain, remainder taken from reference TRBV7-7 and TRBJ2-7, is GAGVSQSPRYKVTKRGQDVTLRCDPISSHATLYWYQQALGQGPEFLTYFNYEAQPDKSGLPSDRFSAERPEGSISTLTIQRTEQRDSAMYRCLHGSGRTHYSYEQYFGPGTRLTVT.

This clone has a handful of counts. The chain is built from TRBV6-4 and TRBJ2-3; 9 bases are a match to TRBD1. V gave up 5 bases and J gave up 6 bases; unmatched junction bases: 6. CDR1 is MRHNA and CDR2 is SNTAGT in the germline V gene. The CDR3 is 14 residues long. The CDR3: CASSTQGAPDTQYF. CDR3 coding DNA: TGTGCCAGCAGTACACAGGGGGCGCCGGATACGCAGTATTTT.

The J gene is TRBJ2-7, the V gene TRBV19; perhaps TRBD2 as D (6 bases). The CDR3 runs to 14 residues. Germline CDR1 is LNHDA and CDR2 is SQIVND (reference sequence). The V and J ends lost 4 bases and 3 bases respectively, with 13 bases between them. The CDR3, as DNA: TGTGCCAGTAGTAGGGGATTGGACTACTACGAGCAGTACTTC. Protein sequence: CASSRGLDYYEQYF.

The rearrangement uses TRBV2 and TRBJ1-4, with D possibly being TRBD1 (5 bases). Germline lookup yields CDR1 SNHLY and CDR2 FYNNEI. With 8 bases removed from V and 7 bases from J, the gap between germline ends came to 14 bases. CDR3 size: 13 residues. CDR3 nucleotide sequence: TGTGCCAGCGCACGGGGGAGTAGTGAAAAACTGTTTTTT. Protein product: CASARGSSEKLFF. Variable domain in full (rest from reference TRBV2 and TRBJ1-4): EPEVTQTPSHQVTQMGQEVILRCVPISNHLYFYWYRQILGQKVEFLVSFYNNEISEKSEIFDDQFSVERPDGSNFTLKIRSTKLEDSAMYFCASARGSSEKLFFGSGTQLSVL.